The TCR beta chain under discussion was sequenced for a study of identical twins. The CDR3 is made up of 16 amino acids. From germline, CDR1 is SGHRS and CDR2 YFSETQ. V dropped 0 bases and J dropped 1; count of bases not matched to a gene: 3. TCRdb processed the 5' RACE reads anew with MiXCR; each CDR3 protein has one entry. This sample has about 240,000 distinct CDR3 sequences, with about 10% found just once. This clonotype came up a few times. The gene calls are TRBV5-1 and TRBJ2-5, with 10 positions matching TRBD1. Material: memory T cells sorted from blood. The clonotype was recovered from a man between 50 and 59 years old in good health. CDR3 residues: CASSLAGQGGQETQYF. CDR3 DNA: TGCGCCAGCAGCTTGGCCGGACAGGGGGGCCAAGAGACCCAGTACTTC.